Below, 30 T cell receptor beta chains from the same sample are listed, as sequenced in a study of Ad26.COV2.S vaccination and SARS-CoV-2 variants. TCRdb's table, derived via immunoSEQ multiplex PCR, lists solely in-frame clones and lacks some. The sample has hundreds of thousands of clones; 80% to 90% are singletons. Treatment reported: around 19 received Ad26.COV2.S at low or high dose, single or two shots; 5 received placebo; per-sample allocation not given. Day 63 after the first injection of vaccine or placebo was the sampling time. This sample comprised peripheral blood, obtained in a trial of Ad26.COV2.S vaccine versus placebo. The receptor source for this set is a person aged 18 to 59 who received the Ad26.COV2.S COVID-19 vaccine or a placebo.

The chain recombines TRBV7-9 with TRBJ2-5; tentatively, D is TRBD1 (5 bases). The CDR3 covers 16 residues. The V end lost 2 bases, the J end lost 5 bases, and 18 bases lay between the germline ends. Germline CDR1 reads SEHNR; CDR2 reads FQNEAQ (reference sequence). The chain's CDR3 is CASSLSSGAALETQYF. The CDR3 DNA sequence: TGTGCCAGCAGCTTATCATCTGGGGCTGCTTTGGAGACCCAGTACTTC.

This clone was picked up one time. The V call is TRBV7-9, the J call TRBJ2-1, with D possibly called TRBD1 or TRBD2 (5 bases each). The germline V gene encodes CDR1 SEHNR and CDR2 FQNEAQ (reference sequence). V dropped 3 bases and J dropped 5 bases, with 5 bases sitting between them. The CDR3 totals 12 residues. The CDR3 loop reads CASSLGDNEQFF. The CDR3 DNA is TGTGCCAGCAGCTTGGGGGACAATGAGCAGTTCTTC.

V and J are TRBV7-8 and TRBJ2-3, with D possibly TRBD1 on 5 matching bases. CDR1 SGHVS and CDR2 FQNEAQ come from the germline V gene. Trimming removed 1 base at V and 0 bases at J, with 8 bases between. The CDR3 contains 15 residues. CDR3 sequence (DNA): TGTGCCAGCAGCTTAGGGGGCCTAAGCACAGATACGCAGTATTTT. Encoded protein: CASSLGGLSTDTQYF.

The J gene is TRBJ1-6, the V gene TRBV4-1, with 11 bases that match TRBD1. CDR1 is MGHRA and CDR2 is YSYEKL in the germline V gene. This CDR3 region has 16 residues. Losses at the gene ends were 4 bases for V and 7 bases for J; bases not matched to a gene: 6. Written as DNA, the CDR3 is TGCGCCAGCAGCCGTGCTTGGACAGGGGGCAATTCACCCCTCCACTTT. As protein: CASSRAWTGGNSPLHF.

This clone appeared once. The chain uses TRBV10-2 and TRBJ2-1, with TRBD1 matching 8 bases. The CDR3 runs 14 residues. The trim removed 8 bases at V and 8 bases at J, leaving 11 bases unmatched. Germline V gene lookup returns CDR1 WSHSY and CDR2 SAAADI. The CDR3 nucleotides read TGCGCCAGCGGGATTGGACAGGGAGGAGATGAGCAGTTCTTC. It translates to CASGIGQGGDEQFF.

This clone showed up just a few times. V gene TRBV7-9 combines with J gene TRBJ2-1; 9 positions match TRBD1. Germline CDR1 reads SEHNR; CDR2 reads FQNEAQ (reference sequence). V dropped 2 bases and J dropped 6; count of bases not matched to a gene: 11. The CDR3 is made up of 17 amino acids. The CDR3 nucleotides are TGTGCCAGCAGCTTAACAGGGGGCAGCTCCAAAGTCAATGAGCAGTTCTTC. It codes for CASSLTGGSSKVNEQFF.

This chain links TRBV5-6 with TRBJ1-1; D uncertain. CDR1 and CDR2 (germline): SGHDT, YYEEEE. CDR3 length equals 13 residues. Trimming removed 0 bases at V and 2 bases at J, with 5 bases between. The CDR3 region is CASSLGINTEAFF. CDR3 nucleotides: TGTGCCAGCAGCTTGGGTATAAACACTGAAGCTTTCTTT.

J is TRBJ2-5 and V is TRBV12-3 or TRBV12-4; 10 bases fit TRBD1. This CDR3 is built from 13 residues. Trimming removed 6 bases from V and 5 bases from J; junction bases left unmatched: 3. The DNA of the CDR3 is TGTGCCAGCAGCAAGGGACAGGGGGAGACCCAGTACTTC. It translates to CASSKGQGETQYF.

This clone was seen only a few times. This chain connects TRBV14 to TRBJ1-2; D uncertain. This CDR3 comprises 13 residues. Deletions cut 5 bases from V and 6 bases from J, with 13 bases between. Looked up from germline, CDR1 is SGHDN and CDR2 is FVKESK. The CDR3 sequence is CASSYRASHGYTF. In DNA form, the CDR3 reads TGTGCCAGCAGCTACCGGGCCTCCCATGGCTACACCTTC.

V gene TRBV6-5 combines with J gene TRBJ1-1; TRBD1 matches at 9 bases. CDR1 is MNHEY, CDR2 SVGAGI, per germline. V shed 4 bases, J shed 1 base, and the junction held 1 base outside the gene matches. The CDR3 loop spans 14 amino acids. CDR3: CASSWDRANTEAFF. The CDR3 DNA sequence: TGTGCCAGCAGTTGGGACAGGGCGAACACTGAAGCTTTCTTT.

This clone was seen only once. This rearrangement joins TRBV27 to TRBJ2-5, with D possibly being TRBD1 or TRBD2 (5 bases each). V was trimmed by 6 bases and J by 5 bases, leaving 19 bases between them. The CDR3 has 15 residues. The germline V gene has CDR1 MNHEY and CDR2 SMNVEV (reference sequence). The CDR3: CASSPGTPGLETQYF. The CDR3 DNA is TGTGCCAGCAGCCCGGGGACGCCGGGTCTGGAGACCCAGTACTTC.

The rearrangement uses TRBV2 and TRBJ1-1, with D unclear. The CDR3 extends over 16 amino acids. The germline V gene encodes CDR1 SNHLY and CDR2 FYNNEI. The V end was cut by 0 bases, the J end by 1 base, with 12 bases between. In DNA, the CDR3 is TGTGCCAGCAGTGAAGCGATCGGGGTCCCGAACACTGAAGCTTTCTTT. The encoded protein is CASSEAIGVPNTEAFF.

The genes are TRBV9 and TRBJ2-1, with TRBD1 as a possible D gene (5 bases). Germline V gene sequence: CDR1 SGDLS, CDR2 YYNGEE. V was shortened by 2 bases and J by 12 bases, with 18 bases between the two germline ends. This CDR3 has 14 residues. The CDR3 loop reads CASSVGRGSPVQFF. CDR3 nucleotides: TGTGCCAGCAGCGTGGGGCGAGGTTCCCCGGTGCAGTTCTTC.

This rearrangement joins TRBV6-5 to TRBJ1-4; the D is unclear. The CDR3 extends over 13 amino acids. Germline CDR1 MNHEY, CDR2 SVGAGI. Trimming left V 7 bases short and J 0 bases short, with 6 bases between. The CDR3 coding sequence is TGTGCCAGCACCGGAACAACTAATGAAAAACTGTTTTTT. Translating gives CASTGTTNEKLFF.

The chain uses TRBV28 and TRBJ2-2, with 8 bases that match TRBD1. Germline lookup yields CDR1 MDHEN and CDR2 SYDVKM. J lost 3 bases, V lost 7 bases, and 13 bases had no gene match. The CDR3 runs to 17 residues. In DNA form, the CDR3 reads TGTGCCAGCAATACAGGGGGGATCATCACGGACACCGGGGAGCTGTTTTTT. Its translation is CASNTGGIITDTGELFF.

The chain couples TRBV3-1 (or the pseudogene TRBV3-2) to TRBJ2-7, with D hard to call. The CDR3 is 13 residues long. V was clipped by 2 bases and J by 1 base, with 6 bases between them. CDR1 is LGHDT, CDR2 YNNKEL, per germline (reference sequence). The CDR3 DNA sequence: TGTGCCAGCAGCCAATTGGGTTCCTACGAGCAGTACTTC. This encodes CASSQLGSYEQYF.

This clone has a handful of counts. V gene TRBV12-3 or TRBV12-4 combines with J gene TRBJ1-2; D not resolved. V was cut by 2 bases and J by 7 bases, with 8 bases left in between. The CDR3 consists of 12 residues. DNA of the CDR3: TGTGCCAGCAGTTTAAGGGAAGCTGGCTACACCTTC. It specifies CASSLREAGYTF.

The J gene is TRBJ2-6, the V gene TRBV25-1, with D possibly matching TRBD2 (5 bases). The germline V and J ends were trimmed by 2 bases and 2 bases, with 7 bases remaining between them. Per the germline V gene, CDR1 is MGHDK and CDR2 is SYGVNS. The CDR3 totals 15 residues. Here the CDR3 DNA reads TGTGCCAGCAGTGAACCCGGGACTGGGGCCAACGTCCTGACTTTC. Translated: CASSEPGTGANVLTF.

The chain has TRBV19 and TRBJ2-1, with a weak D call TRBD2 (5 bases). The CDR3 is 13 residues long. CDR1 and CDR2 (germline): LNHDA, SQIVND (reference sequence). The V and J ends lost 2 bases and 8 bases respectively, with 10 bases between them. In DNA form, the CDR3 reads TGTGCCAGTAGTATACGGGGTCTCGATGAGCAGTTCTTC. This sequence encodes CASSIRGLDEQFF.

This rearrangement joins TRBV5-1 to TRBJ2-1; D gene unclear. The CDR3 is 12 residues long. Trimming took 0 bases from V and 10 from J, leaving 8 bases between them. The germline gives CDR1 SGHRS, CDR2 YFSETQ. The CDR3 protein is CASSLEGSEQFF. DNA for the CDR3: TGCGCCAGCAGCTTGGAGGGTTCGGAGCAGTTCTTC.

The chain couples TRBV3-1 (or the pseudogene TRBV3-2) to TRBJ1-5; D not certain. Germline lookup yields CDR1 LGHDT and CDR2 YNNKEL (reference sequence). The CDR3 totals 15 residues. V lost 4 bases and J 4 bases, leaving 14 bases between the germline ends. Here the CDR3 reads CASSPSPERNQPQHF. In DNA, the CDR3 is TGTGCCAGCAGCCCGAGCCCCGAAAGGAATCAGCCCCAGCATTTT.

This sequence joins TRBV9 and TRBJ2-1, with 9 bases identical to TRBD2. Trimming took 0 bases from V and 6 from J; bases not matched to a gene: 7. Per germline, CDR1 SGDLS and CDR2 YYNGEE. CDR3 length equals 16 residues. The CDR3 DNA is TGTGCCAGCAGCGTAGCTGGGTCTAGCGGGGCCAATGAGCAGTTCTTC. Protein sequence: CASSVAGSSGANEQFF. The entire variable domain, with the rest obtained from reference TRBV9 and TRBJ2-1, is as follows: DSGVTQTPKHLITATGQRVTLRCSPRSGDLSVYWYQQSLDQGLQFLIQYYNGEERAKGNILERFSAQQFPDLHSELNLSSLELGDSALYFCASSVAGSSGANEQFFGPGTRLTVL.

This chain's CDR3 is CASSYGGARTEAFF. In DNA, the CDR3 is TGTGCCAGCAGTTACGGGGGGGCGAGGACTGAAGCTTTCTTT. This chain links TRBV6-5 with TRBJ1-1, with a possible D match to TRBD1 (6 bases). The CDR3 is 14 amino acids. CDR1 and CDR2 from the germline V gene are MNHEY and SVGAGI. With 2 bases removed from V and 5 bases from J, the gap between germline ends came to 12 bases.

This clone was seen a few times. The V gene is TRBV19, the J gene TRBJ1-2; TRBD1 is a possible D gene (5 bases). Per germline, CDR1 LNHDA and CDR2 SQIVND (reference sequence). V dropped 4 bases and J dropped 0 bases, with 12 bases sitting between them. The CDR3 spans 15 residues. In DNA, the CDR3 is TGTGCCAGTAGTACCTCGGACATTTCTAACTATGGCTACACCTTC. Translation gives CASSTSDISNYGYTF.

CDR3 nucleotide sequence: TGTGCCAGCAGCGCCATCGAAGAGACCCAGTACTTC. This codes for CASSAIEETQYF. The chain combines TRBV28 with TRBJ2-5; no definite D call. V was trimmed by 6 bases and J by 3 bases, leaving 8 bases between them. The CDR3 contains 12 residues. Germline CDR1 and CDR2: MDHEN and SYDVKM.

The chain couples TRBV5-1 to TRBJ1-2, with D perhaps TRBD1 (6 bases). This CDR3 is built from 13 residues. Germline V gene lookup returns CDR1 SGHRS and CDR2 YFSETQ. V gave up 2 bases and J gave up 5 bases, with 10 bases separating them. CDR3 DNA: TGCGCCAGCAGCTTACAGGGAGGGTATGGCTACACCTTC. It encodes CASSLQGGYGYTF.

CDR3 DNA sequence: TGTGCCAGCAGACCCGGGACAGTTTCCTACGAGCAGTACTTC. Protein sequence: CASRPGTVSYEQYF. This chain connects TRBV2 to TRBJ2-7, with 7 bases fitting TRBD1. This CDR3 has 14 amino acids. V shed 6 bases and J 1 base; nucleotides not matched to a gene: 6. CDR1 and CDR2 (germline): SNHLY, FYNNEI.

The CDR3 sequence: CAWKPGHQQETQYF. The CDR3 DNA follows: TGTGCCTGGAAACCGGGACACCAGCAAGAGACCCAGTACTTC. The chain links TRBV30 to TRBJ2-5; a possible D gene is TRBD1 (6 bases). The V and J ends lost 4 bases and 2 bases respectively, with 14 bases between them. This CDR3 region has 14 residues. Germline-derived CDR1 and CDR2 are GTSNPN and SVGIG (reference sequence).

This rearrangement joins TRBV13 to TRBJ2-7; D may be TRBD2 (6 bases). V was shortened by 5 bases and J by 4 bases, with 12 bases between the two germline ends. The CDR3 is made up of 13 amino acids. The germline V gene encodes CDR1 PRHDT and CDR2 FYEKMQ (reference sequence). The CDR3 DNA reads as TGTGCCAGCAGCCGGGACTTAGGATACGAGCAGTACTTC. Translated: CASSRDLGYEQYF.

The chain is built from TRBV5-1 and TRBJ2-5; 10 bases are a match to TRBD2. The V segment lost 0 bases and the J segment 5 bases; nucleotides outside the gene matches: 7. Germline V lookup: CDR1 SGHRS, CDR2 YFSETQ. The CDR3 loop spans 16 amino acids. CDR3 region: CASSLVASGSGETQYF. The CDR3 DNA reads as TGCGCCAGCAGCTTGGTGGCTAGCGGGAGCGGGGAGACCCAGTACTTC.